The 17 T cell receptor beta chains presented below share a single source sample, sequenced in a study of metastatic and nonmetastatic thyroid tumors. TCRdb re-called clones via MiXCR from the PCR reads. The data show about 69,000 clones, over 12% seen once. Nobody among the patients had been given any treatment before thyroid surgery. Sequencing was performed on blood. The receptors here all came from a male donor with papillary thyroid cancer or a benign thyroid nodule (not recorded which). Some clones in this sample may be carry-over from other donors' samples.

This clone showed up many times. Here the CDR3 reads CASSKTGDRTDTQYF. CDR3 sequence (DNA): TGTGCCAGTAGTAAGACGGGAGACCGCACAGATACGCAGTATTTT. V usage is TRBV19 and J usage is TRBJ2-3, with a tentative D call TRBD2 (6 bases). Germline V gives CDR1 LNHDA, CDR2 SQIVND (reference sequence). This CDR3 is built from 15 residues. V was pared by 4 bases and J by 1 base, with 12 bases between.

At least ten counts were recorded for this clone. This rearrangement joins TRBV30 to TRBJ2-1, with 16 nucleotides matching TRBD2. This CDR3 spans 15 amino acids. Germline CDR1 is GTSNPN and CDR2 is SVGIG (reference sequence). V lost 5 bases and J lost 8; bases outside the gene matches: 6. The CDR3 region has the DNA TGTGCCTGGGCCTTTGGGACTAGCGGGAGGGATGAGCAGTTCTTC. It yields the protein CAWAFGTSGRDEQFF.

This clone was seen a few times. The chain carries TRBV27 and TRBJ2-5, with unresolved D. The CDR3 has 13 residues. The V gene's germline CDR1 is MNHEY and CDR2 SMNVEV (reference sequence). The V and J ends lost 7 bases and 5 bases respectively, with 14 bases between them. CDR3 nucleotides: TGTGCCAGCATCCACTCTTGTGGGGAGACCCAGTACTTC. Translated: CASIHSCGETQYF.

The sample holds many counts of this clone. This chain links TRBV7-9 with TRBJ1-2; TRBD1 matches at 11 bases. The CDR3 contains 15 residues. Germline V gene lookup returns CDR1 SEHNR and CDR2 FQNEAQ (reference sequence). V gave up 4 bases and J gave up 7 bases; unmatched junction bases: 8. The CDR3 DNA follows: TGTGCCAGCAGCTCGGACAGGGGGCGCTTATCTGGCTACACCTTC. It translates to CASSSDRGRLSGYTF.

On this clone: A much larger clone lies a single base off, so this may be a read error. V usage is TRBV6-4 and J usage is TRBJ2-6; a weak D match, TRBD1 (6 bases). From germline, CDR1 is MRHNA and CDR2 SNTAGT. The CDR3 covers 16 residues. For the CDR3, the DNA is TGTGCCAGCAGTGAGACAGGTCTCTCTGGGGCCAACATCCTGACTTTC. Protein: CASSETGLSGANILTF.

This clone was picked up many times. This sequence joins TRBV28 and TRBJ1-1, with D possibly matching TRBD1 (5 bases). The CDR3 extends over 12 amino acids. V lost 2 bases, J lost 11 bases, and 12 bases lay in between. Germline CDR1 reads MDHEN; CDR2 reads SYDVKM. CDR3 residues: CASSLVGVSAFF. The CDR3 nucleotides are TGTGCCAGCAGTTTAGTAGGGGTCTCGGCTTTCTTT.

DNA for the CDR3: TGCAGTGCTAGAGATCTGGACAGGGAAAATACGCAGTATTTT. Translation gives CSARDLDRENTQYF. The chain is built from TRBV20-1 and TRBJ2-3, with 8 bases aligning to TRBD1. V gave up 0 bases and J gave up 7 bases; unmatched junction bases: 6. This CDR3 comprises 14 residues. Germline CDR1 reads DFQATT; CDR2 reads SNEGSKA (reference sequence).

This clone was seen at least ten times. CDR3 sequence reads: CASSLSGLAGDPYEQYF. CDR3 DNA: TGTGCCAGCAGCCTCTCGGGACTAGCGGGAGACCCCTACGAGCAGTACTTC. The chain has TRBV11-1 and TRBJ2-7; TRBD2 aligns across 14 bases. CDR1 is SGHAT and CDR2 is FQDESV in the germline V gene (reference sequence). V trimming: 5 bases; J trimming: 2 bases; junction bases outside the gene matches: 8. The CDR3 sequence is 17 residues long. Supplemented by reference TRBV11-1 and TRBJ2-7, the full variable domain reads EAEVAQSPRYKITEKSQAVAFWCDPISGHATLYWYRQILGQGPELLVQFQDESVVDDSQLPKDRFSAERLKGVDSTLKIQPAELGDSAMYLCASSLSGLAGDPYEQYFGPGTRLTVT.

V gene TRBV9 combines with J gene TRBJ2-1; 10 positions agree with TRBD1. CDR3 size: 14 residues. V gave up 4 bases and J gave up 8 bases; unmatched junction bases: 6. Germline V gene data show CDR1 as SGDLS and CDR2 as YYNGEE. CDR3: CASSTTGGLDEQFF. The CDR3 DNA reads TGTGCCAGCAGCACGACAGGGGGCTTGGATGAGCAGTTCTTC.

The chain links TRBV27 to TRBJ1-1; TRBD1 might be the D (5 bases). This CDR3 is built from 17 residues. The V end lost 5 bases, the J end lost 0 bases, and 19 bases lay between the germline ends. From germline, CDR1 is MNHEY and CDR2 SMNVEV (reference sequence). The CDR3 is CASSLYGDLGLNTEAFF. DNA for the CDR3: TGTGCCAGCAGTCTATATGGGGACCTGGGGCTGAACACTGAAGCTTTCTTT.

Many counts were recorded for this clone. The chain links TRBV6-1 to TRBJ2-5; D may be TRBD2 (6 bases). Trimming removed 6 bases from V and 5 bases from J, with 16 bases in between. CDR1 and CDR2 from the germline V gene are MNHNS and SASEGT. The CDR3 extends over 14 amino acids. DNA for the CDR3: TGTGCCAGCAGACAGTATTCGGAGGGGGAGACCCAGTACTTC. It translates to CASRQYSEGETQYF.

This clone was observed a few times. The J gene is TRBJ1-2, the V gene TRBV29-1, with D possibly being TRBD1 (5 bases). Germline CDR1 is SQVTM and CDR2 is ANQGSEA. Trimming left V 3 bases short and J 7 bases short, with 9 bases between. There are 11 residues in the CDR3. The CDR3 is CSVEGTPGYTF. DNA for the CDR3: TGCAGCGTTGAGGGGACCCCTGGCTACACCTTC.

This clone was counted a few times. This rearrangement joins TRBV6-1 to TRBJ2-7, with unresolved D. The CDR3 length is 12 residues. Trimming pared 6 bases from V and 9 bases from J, leaving 15 bases between. Germline CDR1 reads MNHNS; CDR2 reads SASEGT. The CDR3 DNA sequence: TGTGCCAGCAGGTCCCCAGTGGGGTTGCAGTACGTC. It codes for CASRSPVGLQYV.

The rearrangement links TRBV12-3 or TRBV12-4 to TRBJ1-2, with D unclear. CDR3 length equals 20 residues. Trimming stripped 3 bases from V and 0 bases from J, with 26 bases between. CDR3 loop: CASSFIRYLSVPAPNYGYTF. For the CDR3, the DNA is TGTGCCAGCAGTTTTATACGTTACCTCTCGGTTCCAGCTCCTAACTATGGCTACACCTTC.

This clone was seen many times. This chain's CDR3 is CASSFPTGELFF. For the CDR3, the DNA is TGTGCCAGCAGCTTTCCCACCGGGGAGCTGTTTTTT. The rearrangement uses TRBV11-2 and TRBJ2-2; D is uncertain. Trimming cost V 3 bases and J 4 bases, with 3 bases left between them. This CDR3 has 12 residues. Per the germline V gene, CDR1 is SGHAT and CDR2 is FQNNGV.

This clone showed up many times. In nucleotides, the CDR3 is TGCAGTGGAGTCGTAGCGGGCGCTAGCACAGATACGCAGTATTTT. It codes for CSGVVAGASTDTQYF. The chain carries TRBV20-1 and TRBJ2-3; 7 bases fit TRBD2. V lost 7 bases, J lost 0 bases, and 10 bases stayed unmatched. The CDR3 length is 15 residues. The germline V gene encodes CDR1 DFQATT and CDR2 SNEGSKA (reference sequence).

About this clone: A much larger clone lies one base from this, so it may be a read error. This CDR3 is also generated by other DNA sequences in the sample. The chain joins TRBV5-1 to TRBJ2-2; TRBD2 matches 11 bases. V shed 8 bases and J 1 base; nucleotides not matched to a gene: 4. Germline assignment: CDR1 SGHRS and CDR2 YFSETQ. This CDR3 comprises 15 residues. The chain's CDR3 is CASRGTSGNTGELFF. CDR3 sequence (DNA): TGCGCCAGTAGAGGGACTAGCGGGAACACCGGGGAGCTGTTTTTT.